This entry lists 14 T cell receptor beta chains sequenced from one sample in a study of regulatory T cells in long-lasting Graves disease. Time point given: newly diagnosed GD, antithyroid drugs for less than 3 months. Following extraction of RNA from PBMCs, that RNA was used to make the TCR library. In building TCR beta libraries, iRepertoire HTBI primers were used together with Arm-PCR of CDR3 regions. TCRdb re-analysed the multiplex PCR reads in MiXCR, keeping a single row per CDR3 protein. Of roughly 610,000 distinct CDR3 sequences in the sample, 16% were seen once. These records were also assigned to another study, of T cells in Graves' hyperthyroidism and ophthalmopathy.

The specimen was peripheral blood mononuclear cells (PBMCs), collected at new diagnosis, from a patient treated with antithyroid drugs. These receptors were collected from a woman aged 25 to 39 with Graves disease.

The table lists this clonotype with a few counts. Given a much more abundant clone one base away, this may be a read error. The V gene is TRBV30, the J gene TRBJ2-1; tentative D call: TRBD2 (5 bases). The CDR3 length is 14 residues. Germline V gene lookup returns CDR1 GTSNPN and CDR2 SVGIG (reference sequence). The CDR3 protein is CAWSEDSSYNERFF. CDR3 in DNA: TGTGCCTGGAGTGAGGACTCGAGCTACAATGAGCGGTTCTTC.

This clonotype was seen only a few times. The chain carries TRBV20-1 and TRBJ2-7, with 11 bases identical to TRBD2. The trim removed 5 bases at V and 4 bases at J, leaving 7 bases unmatched. This CDR3 has 14 amino acids. Germline CDR1 DFQATT, CDR2 SNEGSKA (reference sequence). CDR3 coding DNA: TGCAGTGCTTTACTAGCGGGGGTGTCTTACGAGCAGTACTTC. Translating gives CSALLAGVSYEQYF.

This clonotype has a handful of counts. V is TRBV12-3 or TRBV12-4 and J is TRBJ2-7; D possibly uses TRBD1 or TRBD2 (5 bases each). The ends were cut back, 3 bases at V and 5 bases at J, with 11 bases in the middle. This CDR3 has 13 residues. CDR3 in DNA: TGTGCCAGCAGTTTGGGGGTAGTGAACGAGCAGTACTTC. Residues: CASSLGVVNEQYF.

In this sample, this clonotype turned up many times. The chain uses TRBV2 and TRBJ2-1; D is perhaps TRBD2 (6 bases). The CDR3 contains 14 residues. CDR1 SNHLY and CDR2 FYNNEI come from the germline V gene. The V end was cut by 7 bases, the J end by 8 bases, with 18 bases between. The CDR3 nucleotides read TGTGCCAGCACCCGGACTCCGGGGGATTATGAGCAGTTCTTC. This translates into CASTRTPGDYEQFF.

V usage is TRBV5-1 and J usage is TRBJ2-6, with D perhaps matching TRBD1 (6 bases). Germline CDR1 reads SGHRS; CDR2 reads YFSETQ. V was trimmed by 2 bases and J by 6 bases, leaving 15 bases between them. The CDR3 consists of 16 residues. The CDR3 bases are TGCGCCAGCAGCTTTACCTCAGGGGCTGAGGCCAACGTCCTGACTTTC. Protein sequence: CASSFTSGAEANVLTF.

V gene TRBV15 combines with J gene TRBJ1-4; no clear D. The CDR3 sequence is 15 residues long. V was pared by 0 bases and J by 4 bases, with 9 bases between. Germline-derived CDR1 and CDR2 are LNHNV and YYDKDF (reference sequence). In DNA, the CDR3 is TGTGCCACCAGCAGAGATCGTCAGAATAATGAAAAACTGTTTTTT. Translated, it gives CATSRDRQNNEKLFF.

Worth noting for this clonotype: The CDR3 does not close with the conserved phenylalanine or tryptophan, likely indicating a read error. This chain uses TRBV3-1 with TRBJ2-1, with TRBD2 as a possible D gene (5 bases). The CDR3 length is 14 residues. Germline CDR1 and CDR2: LGHDT and YNNKEL (reference sequence). The ends were cut back, 3 bases at V and 4 bases at J, with 10 bases in the middle. The CDR3 sequence is CASSQLSGYNEQFL. CDR3 nucleotide sequence: TGTGCCAGCAGCCAGCTTTCGGGATACAATGAGCAGTTCCTC.

This clonotype was seen more than once but under ten times. J is TRBJ2-5 and V is TRBV29-1; no reliable D call. The CDR3 consists of 11 residues. V gave up 8 bases and J gave up 5 bases, with 12 bases separating them. Germline V gene lookup returns CDR1 SQVTM and CDR2 ANQGSEA. CDR3 region: CSISVWETQYF. CDR3 nucleotide sequence: TGCAGCATAAGTGTTTGGGAGACCCAGTACTTC.

The rearrangement uses TRBV20-1 and TRBJ2-7, with D perhaps assigned TRBD1 or TRBD2 (6 bases each). V was shortened by 1 base and J by 3 bases, with 13 bases between the two germline ends. This CDR3 spans 14 amino acids. The germline gives CDR1 DFQATT, CDR2 SNEGSKA (reference sequence). The CDR3 loop reads CSARGGAPSYEQYF. CDR3 nucleotide sequence: TGCAGTGCTAGAGGGGGGGCCCCTAGCTACGAGCAGTACTTC.

This clonotype was observed at least ten times. V and J are TRBV30 and TRBJ1-1; D is undetermined. V was clipped by 0 bases and J by 5 bases, with 10 bases between them. CDR3 size: 13 residues. Germline V CDR1 and CDR2: GTSNPN, SVGIG (reference sequence). The CDR3 bases are TGTGCCTGGAGTGTAGCGAGGAGAACTGAAGCTTTCTTT. Amino acids: CAWSVARRTEAFF.

A few counts support this clonotype. The chain couples TRBV5-1 to TRBJ2-7; 8 positions agree with TRBD1. The CDR3 has 14 residues. Germline CDR1 is SGHRS and CDR2 is YFSETQ. V trimming: 4 bases; J trimming: 3 bases; junction bases outside the gene matches: 6. The CDR3 DNA sequence: TGCGCCAGCAGCGTCGGGACAGGAGACTACGAGCAGTACTTC. It encodes CASSVGTGDYEQYF.

This clonotype was detected ten times or more. The chain has TRBV6-5 and TRBJ1-2; 10 bases match TRBD1. Germline V CDR1 and CDR2: MNHEY, SVGAGI. Trimming took 0 bases from V and 6 from J; bases not matched to a gene: 4. The CDR3 has 15 amino acids. The CDR3: CASSYSGTGANGYTF. DNA of the CDR3: TGTGCCAGCAGTTACTCCGGGACAGGGGCGAATGGCTACACCTTC.

The J gene is TRBJ2-7, the V gene TRBV5-1; D is possibly TRBD2 (5 bases). V was pared by 9 bases and J by 5 bases, with 15 bases between. The CDR3 runs 12 residues. Germline assignment: CDR1 SGHRS and CDR2 YFSETQ. As DNA, the CDR3 is TGCGCCAACCCATCGGGGATCGACGAGCAGTACTTC. This codes for CANPSGIDEQYF.

This clonotype came up a few times. The chain links TRBV19 to TRBJ1-2; D is unresolved. V was clipped by 3 bases and J by 3 bases, with 8 bases between them. The germline V gene has CDR1 LNHDA and CDR2 SQIVND (reference sequence). CDR3 length: 13 amino acids. The CDR3 coding sequence is TGTGCCAGTAGTATTACGTCGGACTATGGCTACACCTTC. It translates to CASSITSDYGYTF. Together with reference TRBV19 and TRBJ1-2, the CDR3 gives the full variable domain: DGGITQSPKYLFRKEGQNVTLSCEQNLNHDAMYWYRQDPGQGLRLIYYSQIVNDFQKGDIAEGYSVSREKKESFPLTVTSAQKNPTAFYLCASSITSDYGYTFGSGTRLTVV.